This TCR beta chain comes out of a study of PD-1 blockade in classical Hodgkin lymphoma. On the study more broadly: The nivolumab dose that patients received was 3 mg/kg, given intravenously every 2 weeks. Study outcomes and limitations: A reduction in baseline TCR diversity was reportedly seen in newly diagnosed patients relative to healthy donors. Prior to therapy, complete responders displayed diversity much like that of newly diagnosed patients. In CD4+ cells, TCR diversity went up significantly by C4D1, but in CD8+ cells it did not.

Germline V gene data show CDR1 as MNHEY and CDR2 as SMNVEV (reference sequence). V was shortened by 5 bases and J by 3 bases, with 14 bases between the two germline ends. The CDR3 consists of 14 residues. Each and every patient relapsed after autologous stem cell transplantation, and patients got differing brentuximab vedotin exposure. On this clone: No antigen is known for it.

TCRdb's table, derived via immunoSEQ multiplex PCR, lists solely in-frame clones and lacks some. The sample comprises 84,000 or so clones, about nine tenths of which are singletons, and approximately 2.6% rests with the top ten. The source was peripheral blood mononuclear cells (PBMCs), collected before the second cycle of nivolumab. This TCR was sampled from a human donor with classical Hodgkin lymphoma. The rearrangement joins TRBV27 to TRBJ2-7; D is ambiguous. CDR3 sequence: CASSRYFGYYEQYF. DNA of the CDR3: TGTGCCAGCAGTCGATACTTCGGTTACTACGAGCAGTACTTC.